What follows is one TCR beta chain and its context. Its target is unknown. The data originate from a study of PD-L1 blockade in urothelial cancer. Study-level information: Each participant's history included 0 to 3 prior chemotherapy regimens. The study's findings and limits: Patients who had durable benefit saw their tumor-associated blood clones expand more at 3 weeks.

The time point is: peripheral blood 6 weeks after treatment start. Pretreatment sampling and on-treatment sampling together yielded between 1 and 8 samples for each patient. Some clones are missing from TCRdb's copy, which holds only in-frame ones; the method was immunoSEQ multiplex PCR. Of some 51,000 clones listed, 88% were seen once; the top ten hold 2.4%. This CDR3 spans 16 amino acids. The material was PBMCs, obtained around atezolizumab (anti-PD-L1) treatment. The TCR originated in a man in his 60s with urothelial cancer. V gene TRBV21-1 combines with J gene TRBJ1-3; TRBD1, as called in the table, went unchecked against the DNA. TRBV21-1 is described as a pseudogene. CDR3 nucleotides: TGTGCCAGCAGCCCCGAGGGGGCTTCCTCTGGAAACACCATATATTTT. This translates into CASSPEGASSGNTIYF.